This T cell receptor beta chain originates from a study of T cell responses to AZD1222 COVID-19 vaccine. Clones were sequenced by immunoSEQ multiplex PCR, and TCRdb holds only the in-frame ones, with some missing. Of about 270,000 clones listed, about 94% were seen once; the top ten hold about 0.5%. V was shortened by 5 bases and J by 7 bases, with 15 bases between the two germline ends. Germline V gene data show CDR1 as SGHAT and CDR2 as FQNNGV. The CDR3 runs to 13 residues. The receptor was derived from an adult who received the AZD1222 COVID-19 vaccine. The V call is TRBV11-2, the J call TRBJ2-7; the D is unclear. The sequencing used peripheral blood, collected 28 days after the second AZD1222 dose. The CDR3 DNA follows: TGTGCCAGCAGCCGGAATAACCTGGTGGAGCAGTACTTC. This sequence encodes CASSRNNLVEQYF.